The clone carrying this T cell receptor (beta chain) was seen a handful of times. The record originates from a study of T cell repertoires in aging, cancer and after chemotherapy. The overall study: Patients with chronic lymphocytic leukemia were sampled before and after fludarabine- or bendamustine-based chemotherapy.

Amplification of TCR beta used genomic DNA extracted from peripheral blood. TRB rearrangements spanning V, D and J were amplified using mixed TRB-A/B primers. TCRdb reprocessed the multiplex PCR reads via MiXCR and lists one record per CDR3 protein. This sample has hundreds of distinct CDR3 sequences, with more than 25% found just once. CDR1 and CDR2 from the germline V gene are DFQATT and SNEGSKA (reference sequence). Deletions cut 6 bases from V and 3 bases from J, with 18 bases between. The CDR3 has 15 residues. The TCR originated in a human donor with a blood cancer. The chain combines TRBV20-1 with TRBJ2-1; possibly TRBD1 or TRBD2 for D (6 bases each). Sequencing used blood. CDR3 in DNA: TGCAGTGCCCGCCACGGGGGCACTGACTACAATGAGCAGTTCTTC. Its protein product is CSARHGGTDYNEQFF.